These 29 T cell receptor beta chains came from one sample sequenced in a study of T cells after yellow fever vaccination (dated by TCRdb to about 2019). In light of the paper, this sample's treatment or condition label describes: live attenuated yellow fever vaccine strain. To prepare the library, 5' RACE was applied. Sequencer: Illumina HiSeq 2500. The public reads were reanalyzed by TCRdb: fastp trimming at Q25, MiXCR alignment, in-frame beta chains only. Entries are consolidated by CDR3 protein sequence, retaining the most common genes and DNA. Across this sample there are 25,000 to 35,000 distinct CDR3 sequences, with over 5.5% seen only once. The top ten clones comprise roughly 25% of the sample. Material: PBMCs, either bulk or a sorted T-cell subset (CD4+, CD8+, memory, or dextramer-sorted; not recorded which), obtained on the day of the yellow fever booster vaccination. The receptors come from a man aged 25-45 years who received the YFV17D yellow fever vaccine.

This chain links TRBV3-1 with TRBJ2-6; D is ambiguous. V was trimmed by 4 bases and J by 0 bases, leaving 13 bases between them. The germline CDR1 and CDR2 sequences are LGHDT and YNNKEL (reference sequence). This CDR3 has 17 residues. CDR3 protein: CASSRATSRSGANVLTF. In DNA, the CDR3 is TGTGCCAGCAGCCGGGCCACATCCCGCTCTGGGGCCAACGTCCTGACTTTC.

Only a few counts were recorded for this clonotype. The V call is TRBV7-2, the J call TRBJ2-7; D possibly corresponds to TRBD2 (5 bases). Trimming shortened V by 6 bases and J by 3 bases, and 12 bases separated the two germline ends. Per the germline V gene, CDR1 is SGHTA and CDR2 is FQGNSA. This CDR3 comprises 13 residues. The CDR3 loop is CASRGLASYEQYF. The CDR3 DNA follows: TGTGCCAGCAGGGGGTTAGCGAGCTACGAGCAGTACTTC.

This clonotype was recorded many times. The chain couples TRBV14 to TRBJ1-2; D is undetermined. V dropped 4 bases and J dropped 8 bases, with 23 bases sitting between them. Germline values: CDR1 SGHDN, CDR2 FVKESK. This CDR3 is 16 amino acids long. For the CDR3, the DNA is TGTGCCAGCAGCCTAAACCTAGGACCGAGTGATGAGGGCTACACCTTC. This gives the protein CASSLNLGPSDEGYTF.

This chain uses TRBV14 with TRBJ1-2; D gene unclear. This CDR3 comprises 18 residues. Germline V CDR1 and CDR2: SGHDN, FVKESK. Trimming shortened V by 3 bases and J by 8 bases, and 28 bases separated the two germline ends. DNA of the CDR3: TGTGCCAGCAGCCACAAAGGCCGTGGGAGAGGCTTTACCCGGGGCTACACCTTC. Protein product: CASSHKGRGRGFTRGYTF.

The genes are TRBV12-3 or TRBV12-4 and TRBJ1-1; D unclear. The ends were cut back, 2 bases at V and 11 bases at J, with 18 bases in the middle. This CDR3 is built from 14 residues. CDR3 bases: TGTGCCAGCAGTTTAATCGACGGGCTACAGCGTGCTTTCTTT. This encodes CASSLIDGLQRAFF.

This clonotype was counted ten times or more. The chain has TRBV10-3 and TRBJ2-3, with 12 positions matching TRBD2. CDR1 is ENHRY, CDR2 SYGVKD, per germline. The CDR3 spans 15 residues. V lost 4 bases, J lost 6 bases, and 5 bases stayed unmatched. The chain's CDR3 is CAISGTSGDSDTQYF. The CDR3 DNA reads TGTGCCATCAGTGGGACTAGCGGGGACAGCGATACGCAGTATTTT.

Details on this clonotype: A much larger clonotype is one base distant, so this may be a read error. The rearrangement links TRBV25-1 to TRBJ2-3; D is ambiguous. The CDR3 length is 12 residues. Germline V gene data show CDR1 as MGHDK and CDR2 as SYGVNS. Here the CDR3 DNA reads TGTGCCAGCAGTGAATATACTGATACGCTGTATTTT. It encodes CASSEYTDTLYF.

This clonotype was recorded at least ten times. The chain has TRBV25-1 and TRBJ1-6; TRBD1 is a possible D gene (6 bases). CDR3 length equals 14 residues. CDR1 and CDR2 from the germline V gene are MGHDK and SYGVNS. V dropped 3 bases and J dropped 10 bases, with 13 bases sitting between them. The CDR3 DNA reads TGTGCCAGCAGTGATTATCTAGGGGGATCACCCCTCCACTTT. As protein: CASSDYLGGSPLHF. Complete variable domain (other parts from reference TRBV25-1 and TRBJ1-6): EADIYQTPRYLVIGTGKKITLECSQTMGHDKMYWYQQDPGMELHLIHYSYGVNSTEKGDLSSESTVSRIRTEHFPLTLESARPSHTSQYLCASSDYLGGSPLHFGNGTRLTVT.

This clonotype was recorded many times. The genes are TRBV12-3 or TRBV12-4 and TRBJ2-7, with D perhaps TRBD1 or TRBD2 (5 bases each). Between the trimmed V and J ends, which lost 6 bases and 3 bases, there was a span of 15 bases. This CDR3 has 14 amino acids. The CDR3 sequence is CASSTTGRNYEQYF. CDR3 coding DNA: TGTGCCAGCAGCACCACGGGACGGAACTACGAGCAGTACTTC.

This clonotype was seen repeatedly, ten times or more. The chain links TRBV7-2 to TRBJ2-7, with D perhaps matching TRBD2 (7 bases). The V gene lost 1 base and the J gene lost 4 bases, with 20 bases spanning the gap. This CDR3 has 17 amino acids. The germline V gene has CDR1 SGHTA and CDR2 FQGNSA. The CDR3 DNA sequence: TGTGCCAGCAGCTTAGGCCGGGGGCGGGAGAAGGGATACGAGCAGTACTTC. Translating it yields CASSLGRGREKGYEQYF.

This clonotype was detected ten times or more. The J gene is TRBJ2-7, the V gene TRBV21-1; the table's D gene call, TRBD2, was not cross checked with the DNA. TRBV21-1 is assigned pseudogene status. The CDR3 is 14 amino acids. In DNA form, the CDR3 reads TGTGCCCTGAAGTCGCCGGCAAGAGGCCCCGAGCAGTACTTC. As protein: CALKSPARGPEQYF.

This clonotype was found many times. The chain recombines TRBV20-1 with TRBJ1-6, with D maybe TRBD1 (6 bases). CDR1 is DFQATT, CDR2 SNEGSKA, per germline (reference sequence). Trimming removed 0 bases from V and 9 bases from J, with 15 bases in between. CDR3 length: 15 amino acids. The CDR3 coding sequence is TGCAGTGCTAGAGACCCACGACAGGTCGGTTCACCCCTCCACTTT. Translated, it gives CSARDPRQVGSPLHF.

This clonotype was detected many times. V usage is TRBV28 and J usage is TRBJ2-2; TRBD1 is a possible D gene (6 bases). Trimming removed 3 bases at V and 8 bases at J, with 16 bases between. Germline loops: CDR1 MDHEN, CDR2 SYDVKM. CDR3 length equals 15 residues. In DNA form, the CDR3 reads TGTGCCAGCAGTTTTGGGAGAGGGGGAATGGGGGAGCTGTTTTTT. Translated: CASSFGRGGMGELFF.

This clonotype was counted at least ten times. The J gene is TRBJ1-5, the V gene TRBV6-2 or TRBV6-3; D call uncertain. The CDR3 contains 11 residues. Trimming cost V 5 bases and J 7 bases, with 6 bases left between them. Germline CDR1 and CDR2: MNHEY and SVGEGT. The CDR3 loop is CASSDGQPQHF. CDR3 bases: TGTGCCAGCAGTGACGGACAGCCCCAGCATTTT.

This clonotype was picked up many times. The chain is built from TRBV7-2 and TRBJ2-1; no clear D gene. The CDR3 spans 13 residues. The ends were cut back, 1 base at V and 9 bases at J, with 10 bases in the middle. Per germline, CDR1 SGHTA and CDR2 FQGNSA. The CDR3 sequence is CASSLVTWGEQFF. The CDR3 DNA reads as TGTGCCAGCAGCTTAGTTACCTGGGGTGAGCAGTTCTTC.

The chain employs TRBV7-2 and TRBJ1-5; TRBD1 is a possible D gene (6 bases). Germline CDR1 SGHTA, CDR2 FQGNSA. V lost 4 bases and J lost 7, with 11 bases in between. CDR3 length: 13 amino acids. CDR3 in DNA: TGTGCCAGCAGCTCACAGGGTGGGCAGCCCCAGCATTTT. It is translated as CASSSQGGQPQHF.

The V gene is TRBV6-5, the J gene TRBJ2-2; the D is unclear. V was trimmed by 0 bases and J by 5 bases, leaving 13 bases between them. This CDR3 spans 16 amino acids. Germline V gene data show CDR1 as MNHEY and CDR2 as SVGAGI. The CDR3 coding sequence is TGTGCCAGCAGTTACTCGTGGAGTCTGGAAACCGGGGAGCTGTTTTTT. Its protein is CASSYSWSLETGELFF.

This clonotype showed up just a few times. The rearrangement uses TRBV20-1 and TRBJ1-2; D is possibly TRBD1 (6 bases). Germline assignment: CDR1 DFQATT and CDR2 SNEGSKA (reference sequence). The CDR3 is 12 residues long. V lost 5 bases and J lost 8, with 15 bases in between. CDR3 sequence (DNA): TGCAGTGCTCGAACAGGGTTGGGGGGCTACACCTTC. This sequence encodes CSARTGLGGYTF.

In its sample, this clonotype was seen many times. The genes are TRBV27 and TRBJ1-5; D gene unclear. Trimming cost V 3 bases and J 0 bases, with 0 bases left between them. CDR1 is MNHEY and CDR2 is SMNVEV in the germline V gene (reference sequence). This CDR3 has 12 residues. The CDR3 nucleotides are TGTGCCAGCAGTTTTAGCAATCAGCCCCAGCATTTT. Protein: CASSFSNQPQHF.

Note on this clonotype: This could be a read error, since a much larger clone is one nucleotide away. The chain has TRBV12-3 or TRBV12-4 and TRBJ1-5; no definite D call. This CDR3 is built from 13 residues. This CDR3 reads CGSSEWQNQPQHF. The CDR3 DNA sequence: TGTGGCAGCAGCGAGTGGCAGAATCAGCCCCAGCATTTT.

The chain employs TRBV2 and TRBJ2-7; TRBD1 agrees at 11 bases. Germline trimming cut 4 bases from V and 5 bases from J; bases unmatched to any gene: 7. Germline assignment: CDR1 SNHLY and CDR2 FYNNEI. This CDR3 spans 15 amino acids. CDR3 region: CASSAPGQGVHEQYF. DNA for the CDR3: TGTGCCAGCAGTGCCCCGGGACAGGGGGTCCACGAGCAGTACTTC.

Ten or more counts support this clonotype. V and J are TRBV4-3 and TRBJ2-3; D possibly corresponds to TRBD2 (7 bases). The CDR3 is 16 amino acids. Between the trimmed V and J ends, which lost 3 bases and 4 bases, there was a span of 17 bases. Germline V gene lookup returns CDR1 LGHNA and CDR2 YSLEER. CDR3 bases: TGCGCCAGCAGCCAGGAGGCGGGGAGGGGGTCAGATACGCAGTATTTT. Amino acid sequence: CASSQEAGRGSDTQYF.

This clonotype was counted a few times. This chain links TRBV20-1 with TRBJ2-7, with no clear D. With 0 bases removed from V and 3 bases from J, the gap between germline ends came to 6 bases. The CDR3 runs to 12 residues. Germline V gene data show CDR1 as DFQATT and CDR2 as SNEGSKA (reference sequence). The CDR3 coding sequence is TGCAGTGCTAGAGATCTAGTCTACGAGCAGTACTTC. It yields the protein CSARDLVYEQYF.

This chain links TRBV4-3 with TRBJ2-6; TRBD1 agrees at 7 bases. The CDR3 is made up of 17 amino acids. The germline gives CDR1 LGHNA, CDR2 YSLEER. V trimming: 4 bases; J trimming: 0 bases; junction bases outside the gene matches: 6. The chain's CDR3 is CASSRRDRDSGANVLTF. The CDR3 coding sequence is TGCGCCAGCAGCCGCCGGGACAGAGACTCTGGGGCCAACGTCCTGACTTTC.

This clonotype was recorded at least ten times. The chain uses TRBV5-1 and TRBJ1-5; D is possibly TRBD1 (5 bases). The germline CDR1 and CDR2 sequences are SGHRS and YFSETQ. The germline V and J ends were trimmed by 0 bases and 4 bases, with 5 bases remaining between them. The CDR3 totals 13 residues. The CDR3 sequence is CASSLDRNQPQHF. The DNA for the CDR3 is TGCGCCAGCAGCTTGGACAGGAATCAGCCCCAGCATTTT.

This clonotype occurred many times. This chain connects TRBV19 to TRBJ2-4; a possible D gene is TRBD1 (6 bases). Germline V gene sequence: CDR1 LNHDA, CDR2 SQIVND (reference sequence). CDR3 length equals 12 residues. Trimming shortened V by 7 bases and J by 11 bases, and 15 bases separated the two germline ends. CDR3 loop: CASNPPAGVQYF. CDR3 in DNA: TGTGCCAGTAACCCGCCCGCAGGGGTTCAGTACTTC.

In this sample, this clonotype turned up many times. The gene calls are TRBV7-9 and TRBJ2-7; D not certain. In germline, CDR1 is SEHNR, CDR2 FQNEAQ (reference sequence). The CDR3 length is 11 residues. Trimming stripped 3 bases from V and 3 bases from J, with 3 bases between. CDR3 coding DNA: TGTGCCAGCAGCTTTCACTACGAGCAGTACTTC. Protein sequence: CASSFHYEQYF.

This clonotype showed up many times. This chain's CDR3 is CASSLVSAGANVLTF. The CDR3 DNA is TGTGCCAGCAGCTTAGTGAGTGCTGGGGCCAACGTCCTGACTTTC. This chain joins TRBV7-2 and TRBJ2-6; no firm D call. Germline loops: CDR1 SGHTA, CDR2 FQGNSA. The CDR3 covers 15 residues. V lost 1 base to trimming and J lost 2 bases, with 6 bases between them.

This clonotype appeared many times. J is TRBJ2-5 and V is TRBV7-2, with TRBD2 matching 8 bases. J lost 5 bases, V lost 5 bases, and 4 bases had no gene match. In germline, CDR1 is SGHTA, CDR2 FQGNSA. This CDR3 has 13 residues. The CDR3 protein is CASSEGLVETQYF. The CDR3 coding sequence is TGTGCCAGCAGCGAGGGACTAGTGGAGACCCAGTACTTC.